Here is one T cell receptor (beta chain) with its context. Its target is not known. Measured with immunoSEQ multiplex PCR; TCRdb has only the in-frame clones, and not every one. The sample consists of about 150,000 clones, more than 85% of them appearing once. These data come from a study of T cell responses to AZD1222 COVID-19 vaccine. Overall study findings and caveats: Repertoires were sampled only after the peak T cell response.

The receptor's source is an adult who received the AZD1222 COVID-19 vaccine. The sequencing used peripheral blood, collected 28 days after the second AZD1222 dose.

The DNA of the CDR3 is TGTGCCAGCAGCTTGGGGTTGGTTGGGACAAGGACCTTC. The encoded protein is CASSLGLVGTRTF. V usage is TRBV5-4 and J usage is TRBJ1-2; a possible D gene is TRBD1 (6 bases). The ends were cut back, 0 bases at V and 14 bases at J, with 17 bases in the middle. This CDR3 spans 13 amino acids. In germline, CDR1 is SGHNT, CDR2 YYREEE (reference sequence).